The rows below give T cell receptor beta chains drawn from one sample of a study of identical twins. TCRdb re-called the 5' RACE reads through MiXCR, storing one row per CDR3 protein. The table has 150,000 or so distinct CDR3 sequences, roughly 3.2% seen once. Sequencing was done on a sample of memory T cells sorted from blood. The receptors were sampled from a man aged 18-30 years in good health. Each CDR3 is given with its conserved first and last residue. A D gene is named only where the DNA matches it firmly. Size tells how often a clone was seen (once, few, many) or the class of an expanded clone, and some rows leave it out.

abundance: many; j_gene: TRBJ1-5; v_gene: TRBV20-1; d_gene: -; CDR3nt: TGCAGTGCTGGGCCTGCTGACCTGGGACGGGTCAATCAGCCCCAGCATTTT; CDR3aa: CSAGPADLGRVNQPQHF
abundance: -; j_gene: TRBJ2-3; v_gene: TRBV19; d_gene: -; CDR3nt: TGTGCCAGTAGTATTTCTGATCCTCGCACAGATACGCAGTATTTT; CDR3aa: CASSISDPRTDTQYF
abundance: many; j_gene: TRBJ2-1; v_gene: TRBV25-1; d_gene: TRBD2; CDR3nt: TGTGCCAGCCGCGGACACTCATCTAGGACTAGCGCCGAGCAGTTCTTC; CDR3aa: CASRGHSSRTSAEQFF
abundance: many; j_gene: TRBJ1-1; v_gene: TRBV6-2/TRBV6-3; d_gene: -; CDR3nt: TGTGCCAGCAGAAAATACGCTGAAGCTTTCTTT; CDR3aa: CASRKYAEAFF
abundance: -; j_gene: TRBJ2-3; v_gene: TRBV11-2; d_gene: TRBD2; CDR3nt: TGTGCCAGCAGCTCCGGGGGGACGATCCCTGGTACGCAGTATTTT; CDR3aa: CASSSGGTIPGTQYF
abundance: many; j_gene: TRBJ2-2; v_gene: TRBV7-2; d_gene: TRBD2; CDR3nt: TGTGCCAGCCAGAGCGGGAGCCTGAACACCGGGGAGCTGTTTTTT; CDR3aa: CASQSGSLNTGELFF
abundance: many; j_gene: TRBJ2-3; v_gene: TRBV29-1; d_gene: -; CDR3nt: TGCAGCGCATTACAAGGAGATACGCAGTATTTT; CDR3aa: CSALQGDTQYF
abundance: many; j_gene: TRBJ2-1; v_gene: TRBV19; d_gene: TRBD1; CDR3nt: TGTGCCAGTAGTATGACAGGACAGGGGTCTGAGCAGTTCTTC; CDR3aa: CASSMTGQGSEQFF
abundance: many; j_gene: TRBJ2-4; v_gene: TRBV3-1; d_gene: -; CDR3nt: TGTGCCAGCAGCCATTCCCCGGCGAGCCTCGGCCGCCAAGTGAGCATTCAGTACTTC; CDR3aa: CASSHSPASLGRQVSIQYF
abundance: many; j_gene: TRBJ1-5; v_gene: TRBV7-2; d_gene: -; CDR3nt: TGTGCCAGCAGCTTAAGGTCAGGGGAACAGCCCCAGCATTTT; CDR3aa: CASSLRSGEQPQHF
abundance: many; j_gene: TRBJ2-7; v_gene: TRBV20-1; d_gene: TRBD1; CDR3nt: TGCAGTGCCCCGACAGGGGGCCGATACTACGAGCAGTACTTC; CDR3aa: CSAPTGGRYYEQYF
abundance: many; j_gene: TRBJ2-1; v_gene: TRBV6-1; d_gene: -; CDR3nt: TGTGCCAGCAGTGATTATTATTCGTTTCGGTTCTTC; CDR3aa: CASSDYYSFRFF
abundance: -; j_gene: TRBJ2-1; v_gene: TRBV28; d_gene: TRBD2; CDR3nt: TGTGCCAGCAGTCCGCCGGGACTAGGCAACAATGAGCAGTTCTTC; CDR3aa: CASSPPGLGNNEQFF
abundance: many; j_gene: TRBJ1-1; v_gene: TRBV4-1; d_gene: -; CDR3nt: TGCGCCAGCAGCCAAGAGATGAGGGGTCGAACTGAAGCTTTCTTT; CDR3aa: CASSQEMRGRTEAFF
abundance: many; j_gene: TRBJ2-1; v_gene: TRBV9; d_gene: -; CDR3nt: TGTGCCAGCAGCGTCGATGTGGGGGCCTACAATGAGCAGTTCTTC; CDR3aa: CASSVDVGAYNEQFF
abundance: many; j_gene: TRBJ1-3; v_gene: TRBV5-1; d_gene: -; CDR3nt: TGCGCCAGTCAAGAGGGCGGCGGAAACACCATATATTTT; CDR3aa: CASQEGGGNTIYF
abundance: many; j_gene: TRBJ2-7; v_gene: TRBV12-3/TRBV12-4; d_gene: -; CDR3nt: TGTGCCAGCAGTTTTGGGTACGAGCAGTACTTC; CDR3aa: CASSFGYEQYF
abundance: many; j_gene: TRBJ2-7; v_gene: TRBV21-1; d_gene: -; CDR3nt: TGTGCCAGCAGCAAAGGCCGATTTACAGGGACACTCTCCTACGAGCAGTACTTC; CDR3aa: CASSKGRFTGTLSYEQYF
abundance: many; j_gene: TRBJ2-3; v_gene: TRBV6-4; d_gene: -; CDR3nt: TGTGCCAGCAGTGATGGCGGGGGCGCAGGTACAGATACGCAGTATTTT; CDR3aa: CASSDGGGAGTDTQYF
abundance: many; j_gene: TRBJ2-1; v_gene: TRBV12-3/TRBV12-4; d_gene: -; CDR3nt: TGTGCCAGCAAGGGGACGGACTCCTACAATGAGCAGTTCTTC; CDR3aa: CASKGTDSYNEQFF
abundance: few; j_gene: TRBJ2-1; v_gene: TRBV15; d_gene: TRBD1; CDR3nt: TGTGCCACCAGTCAGGACAGGGGATATGAGCAGTTCTTC; CDR3aa: CATSQDRGYEQFF
abundance: many; j_gene: TRBJ2-2; v_gene: TRBV4-2; d_gene: -; CDR3nt: TGTGCCAGCAGCCAAGATCCGGCTAGCCGGGCTCCGAACACCGGGGAGCTGTTTTTT; CDR3aa: CASSQDPASRAPNTGELFF
abundance: many; j_gene: TRBJ2-5; v_gene: TRBV4-2; d_gene: TRBD1; CDR3nt: TGTGCCAGCAGCCAAAACAGGGGGAGGGAGACCCAGTACTTC; CDR3aa: CASSQNRGRETQYF
abundance: few; j_gene: TRBJ2-3; v_gene: TRBV3-1; d_gene: -; CDR3nt: TGTGCCAGCAGCCAATCCGAGAGCACAGATACGCAGTATTTT; CDR3aa: CASSQSESTDTQYF
abundance: many; j_gene: TRBJ2-4; v_gene: TRBV6-2/TRBV6-3; d_gene: TRBD2; CDR3nt: TGTGCCAGCCGCCTGGATAGCGGGAGTGACATTCAGTACTTC; CDR3aa: CASRLDSGSDIQYF
abundance: many; j_gene: TRBJ2-5; v_gene: TRBV7-2; d_gene: -; CDR3nt: TGTGCCAGCAGCTTATCGGGGGCTTTGAGGGGGCGCGGAGAGACCCAGTACTTC; CDR3aa: CASSLSGALRGRGETQYF
abundance: many; j_gene: TRBJ1-2; v_gene: TRBV7-2; d_gene: -; CDR3nt: TGTGCCAGCAGCCCACCTGACAGGCCTAACTATGGCTACACCTTC; CDR3aa: CASSPPDRPNYGYTF
abundance: many; j_gene: TRBJ1-4; v_gene: TRBV7-2; d_gene: -; CDR3nt: TGTGCCAGCAGACTTACAATGGCCGGGGAAAAACTGTTTTTT; CDR3aa: CASRLTMAGEKLFF
abundance: many; j_gene: TRBJ2-1; v_gene: TRBV20-1; d_gene: TRBD2; CDR3nt: TGCAGTGCCGCCGGGACTAGCGGGGGAGCACAGCAGTTCTTC; CDR3aa: CSAAGTSGGAQQFF
abundance: many; j_gene: TRBJ2-1; v_gene: TRBV20-1; d_gene: TRBD2; CDR3nt: TGCAGTGCCATGACTAGCGGGAAATCCTACAATGAGCAGTTCTTC; CDR3aa: CSAMTSGKSYNEQFF
abundance: -; j_gene: TRBJ2-1; v_gene: TRBV3-1; d_gene: -; CDR3nt: TGTGCCAGCAGCGGCTGGGGTAGAAATGAGCAGTTCTTC; CDR3aa: CASSGWGRNEQFF
abundance: -; j_gene: TRBJ2-1; v_gene: TRBV14; d_gene: TRBD2; CDR3nt: TGTGCCAGCAGCCAAGGACTAGCCCGAGGGAATGAGCAGTTCTTC; CDR3aa: CASSQGLARGNEQFF
abundance: -; j_gene: TRBJ2-2; v_gene: TRBV4-1; d_gene: -; CDR3nt: TGCGCCAGCAGCCAAGAAAGTCCGGGCGTGCAGGGCGGGGAGCTGTTTTTT; CDR3aa: CASSQESPGVQGGELFF
abundance: many; j_gene: TRBJ1-4; v_gene: TRBV12-3/TRBV12-4; d_gene: TRBD1; CDR3nt: TGTGCCAGCCGCCAAGGGGGCTTAGGTGAAAAACTGTTTTTT; CDR3aa: CASRQGGLGEKLFF
abundance: many; j_gene: TRBJ1-4; v_gene: TRBV12-3/TRBV12-4; d_gene: TRBD1; CDR3nt: TGTGCCAGCAGTCCCGGACAGGGACGTAATGAAAAACTGTTTTTT; CDR3aa: CASSPGQGRNEKLFF
abundance: many; j_gene: TRBJ1-6; v_gene: TRBV12-3/TRBV12-4; d_gene: TRBD1; CDR3nt: TGTGCCAGCAGTTTAAAGGGGGCACGGAATTCACCCCTCCACTTT; CDR3aa: CASSLKGARNSPLHF
abundance: many; j_gene: TRBJ2-1; v_gene: TRBV29-1; d_gene: -; CDR3nt: TGCAGCGCGAAGAGTAATGAGCAGTTCTTC; CDR3aa: CSAKSNEQFF
abundance: many; j_gene: TRBJ1-1; v_gene: TRBV7-9; d_gene: -; CDR3nt: TGTGCCAGCAGCTCCGCGGGACAACGGAACACTGAAGCTTTCTTT; CDR3aa: CASSSAGQRNTEAFF
abundance: few; j_gene: TRBJ2-2; v_gene: TRBV11-2; d_gene: TRBD1; CDR3nt: TGTGCCAGCAGAACCCTCCGACAGGGAAACACCGGGGAGCTGTTTTTT; CDR3aa: CASRTLRQGNTGELFF
abundance: many; j_gene: TRBJ2-5; v_gene: TRBV20-1; d_gene: -; CDR3nt: TGCAGTGCTCCCTCGGGTTCAGCAGAGACCCAGTACTTC; CDR3aa: CSAPSGSAETQYF
abundance: many; j_gene: TRBJ1-4; v_gene: TRBV4-1; d_gene: -; CDR3nt: TGCGCCAGCAGCCAGCTCGACCAACGGACACGGCATGAAAAACTGTTTTTT; CDR3aa: CASSQLDQRTRHEKLFF
abundance: -; j_gene: TRBJ1-1; v_gene: TRBV7-2; d_gene: -; CDR3nt: TGTGCCAGCAGCGACGTCGGGCAGGGAGGGGCCACTGAAGCTTTCTTT; CDR3aa: CASSDVGQGGATEAFF
abundance: once; j_gene: TRBJ2-1; v_gene: TRBV20-1; d_gene: -; CDR3nt: TGCAGTGCTAGCGTGAGTGCCGACTTTAATGAGCAGTTCTTC; CDR3aa: CSASVSADFNEQFF
abundance: many; j_gene: TRBJ1-6; v_gene: TRBV20-1; d_gene: -; CDR3nt: TGCAGTGCTAGAGTCCCGGGCGCAGATAATTCACCCCTCCACTTT; CDR3aa: CSARVPGADNSPLHF
abundance: -; j_gene: TRBJ1-5; v_gene: TRBV18; d_gene: -; CDR3nt: TGTGCCAGCTCACCGGGGCGGGGGCAGCCCCAGCATTTT; CDR3aa: CASSPGRGQPQHF
abundance: many; j_gene: TRBJ2-5; v_gene: TRBV7-2; d_gene: -; CDR3nt: TGTGCCAGCAGCTTAGGGGCCGCGGGAGAGACCCAGTACTTC; CDR3aa: CASSLGAAGETQYF
abundance: -; j_gene: TRBJ1-5; v_gene: TRBV19; d_gene: TRBD1; CDR3nt: TGTGCCTCGCAGGGGGACGGCAATCAGCCCCAGCATTTT; CDR3aa: CASQGDGNQPQHF
abundance: many; j_gene: TRBJ2-7; v_gene: TRBV6-1; d_gene: TRBD1; CDR3nt: TGTGCCAGCAGCGAGGACAGGAGCTCCTACGAGCAGTACTTC; CDR3aa: CASSEDRSSYEQYF
abundance: many; j_gene: TRBJ2-7; v_gene: TRBV11-1; d_gene: -; CDR3nt: TGTGCCAGCAGCCCCCGACGGCGGGACGGCGAGCAGTACTTC; CDR3aa: CASSPRRRDGEQYF
abundance: many; j_gene: TRBJ2-2; v_gene: TRBV6-4; d_gene: -; CDR3nt: TGTGCCAGCCGGGACCGAACCACCGGGGAGCTGTTTTTT; CDR3aa: CASRDRTTGELFF
abundance: many; j_gene: TRBJ2-1; v_gene: TRBV15; d_gene: TRBD1; CDR3nt: TGTGCCACCAGCAGAGGATTAGGACAGGGGGCGGATGAGCAGTTCTTC; CDR3aa: CATSRGLGQGADEQFF
abundance: many; j_gene: TRBJ2-3; v_gene: TRBV7-9; d_gene: -; CDR3nt: TGTGCCAGCAGCCCTTCGGGGGGCACAGATACGCAGTATTTT; CDR3aa: CASSPSGGTDTQYF
abundance: many; j_gene: TRBJ1-2; v_gene: TRBV29-1; d_gene: -; CDR3nt: TGCAGCGTTGAAGACTTTACTCGGAGCTACACCTTC; CDR3aa: CSVEDFTRSYTF
abundance: many; j_gene: TRBJ1-5; v_gene: TRBV27; d_gene: TRBD1; CDR3nt: TGTGCCAGCAGGACAGGGGGAAGCAATCAGCCCCAGCATTTT; CDR3aa: CASRTGGSNQPQHF